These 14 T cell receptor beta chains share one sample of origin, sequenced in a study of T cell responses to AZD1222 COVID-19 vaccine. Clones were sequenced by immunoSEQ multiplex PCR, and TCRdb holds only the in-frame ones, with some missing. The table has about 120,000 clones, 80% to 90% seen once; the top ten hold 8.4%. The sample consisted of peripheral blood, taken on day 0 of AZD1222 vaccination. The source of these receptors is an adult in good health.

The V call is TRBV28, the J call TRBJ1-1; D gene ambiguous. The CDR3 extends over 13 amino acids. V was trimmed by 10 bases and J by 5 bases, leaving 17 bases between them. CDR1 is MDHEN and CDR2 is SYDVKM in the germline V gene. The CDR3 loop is CATVAPGRTEAFF. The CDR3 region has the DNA TGTGCCACCGTGGCCCCTGGTAGAACTGAAGCTTTCTTT. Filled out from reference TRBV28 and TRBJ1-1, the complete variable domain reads DVKVTQSSRYLVKRTGEKVFLECVQDMDHENMFWYRQDPGLGLRLIYFSYDVKMKEKGDIPEGYSVSREKKERFSLILESASTNQTSMYLCATVAPGRTEAFFGQGTRLTVV.

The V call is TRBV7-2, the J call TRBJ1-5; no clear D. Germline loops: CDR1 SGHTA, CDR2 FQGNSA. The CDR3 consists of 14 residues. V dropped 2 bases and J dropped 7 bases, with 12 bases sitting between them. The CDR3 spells CASSLLGFRQPQHF. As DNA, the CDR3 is TGTGCCAGCAGCTTATTAGGGTTCCGGCAGCCCCAGCATTTT.

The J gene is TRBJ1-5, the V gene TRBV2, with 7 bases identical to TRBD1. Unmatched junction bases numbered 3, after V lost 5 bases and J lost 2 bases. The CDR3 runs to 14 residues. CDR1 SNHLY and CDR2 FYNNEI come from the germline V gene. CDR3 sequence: CASSRGRGNQPQHF. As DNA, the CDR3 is TGTGCCAGCAGTAGGGGGCGAGGCAATCAGCCCCAGCATTTT.

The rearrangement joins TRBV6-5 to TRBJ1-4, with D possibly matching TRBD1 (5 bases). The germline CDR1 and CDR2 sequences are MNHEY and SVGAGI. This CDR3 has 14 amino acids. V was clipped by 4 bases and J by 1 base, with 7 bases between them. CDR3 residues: CASSLRGTNEKLFF. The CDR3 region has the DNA TGTGCCAGCAGTTTAAGGGGAACTAATGAAAAACTGTTTTTT.

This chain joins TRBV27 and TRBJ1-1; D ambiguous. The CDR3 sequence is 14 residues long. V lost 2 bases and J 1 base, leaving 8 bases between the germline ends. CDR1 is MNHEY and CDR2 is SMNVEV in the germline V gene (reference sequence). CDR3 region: CASSLQTGNTEAFF. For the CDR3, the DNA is TGTGCCAGCAGTTTACAGACGGGGAACACTGAAGCTTTCTTT.

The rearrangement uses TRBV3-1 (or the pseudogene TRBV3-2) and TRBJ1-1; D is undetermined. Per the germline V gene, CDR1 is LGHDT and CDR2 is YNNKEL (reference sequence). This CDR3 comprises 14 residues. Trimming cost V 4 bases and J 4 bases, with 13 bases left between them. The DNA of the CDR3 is TGTGCCAGCAGCCCTTCTCGAGGGAGCACTGAAGCTTTCTTT. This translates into CASSPSRGSTEAFF.

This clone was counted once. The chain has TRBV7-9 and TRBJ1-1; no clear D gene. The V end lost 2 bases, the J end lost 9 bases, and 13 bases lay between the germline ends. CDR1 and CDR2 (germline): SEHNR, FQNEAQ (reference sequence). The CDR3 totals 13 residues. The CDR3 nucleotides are TGTGCCAGCAGCTTAATGACCACGGGGAAAGCTTTCTTT. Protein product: CASSLMTTGKAFF.

The CDR3 DNA is TGCGCCAGCCGGGCTTACAATGAGCAGTTCTTC. Its protein is CASRAYNEQFF. The rearrangement uses TRBV4-1 and TRBJ2-1; D not resolved. Deletions cut 8 bases from V and 4 bases from J, with 6 bases between. This CDR3 spans 11 amino acids. Germline V gene lookup returns CDR1 MGHRA and CDR2 YSYEKL.

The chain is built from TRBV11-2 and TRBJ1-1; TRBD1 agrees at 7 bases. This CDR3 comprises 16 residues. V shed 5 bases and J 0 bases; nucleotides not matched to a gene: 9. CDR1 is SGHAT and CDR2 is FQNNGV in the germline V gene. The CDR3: CASSLQGPKMNTEAFF. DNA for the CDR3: TGTGCCAGCAGCCTACAGGGGCCCAAAATGAACACTGAAGCTTTCTTT.

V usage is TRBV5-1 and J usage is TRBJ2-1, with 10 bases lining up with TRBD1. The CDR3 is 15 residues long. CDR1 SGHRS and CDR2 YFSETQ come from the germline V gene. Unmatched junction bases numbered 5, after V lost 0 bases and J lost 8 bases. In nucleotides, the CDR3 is TGCGCCAGCAGCTTGGTGGGGACAGGGGTAGATGAGCAGTTCTTC. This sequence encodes CASSLVGTGVDEQFF.

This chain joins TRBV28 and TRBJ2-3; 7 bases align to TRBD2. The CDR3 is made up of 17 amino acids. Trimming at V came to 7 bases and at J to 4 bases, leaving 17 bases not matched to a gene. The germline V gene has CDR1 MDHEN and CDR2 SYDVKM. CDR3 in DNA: TGTGCCAGCACCATCTCGCCGGGGAGGGGAGGCGCAGATACGCAGTATTTT. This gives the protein CASTISPGRGGADTQYF.

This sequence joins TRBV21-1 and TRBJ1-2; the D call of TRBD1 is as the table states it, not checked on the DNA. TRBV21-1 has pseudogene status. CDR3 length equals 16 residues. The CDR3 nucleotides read TGTGCCAGCAGCACCGGACAGGCCCAGCCGTTTTATGGCTACACCTTC. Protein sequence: CASSTGQAQPFYGYTF.

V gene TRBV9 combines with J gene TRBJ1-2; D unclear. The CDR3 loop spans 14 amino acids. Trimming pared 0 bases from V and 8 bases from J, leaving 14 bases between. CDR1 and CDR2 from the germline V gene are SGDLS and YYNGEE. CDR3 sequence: CASSVDLGSWGYTF. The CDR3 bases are TGTGCCAGCAGCGTAGACCTAGGATCATGGGGCTACACCTTC. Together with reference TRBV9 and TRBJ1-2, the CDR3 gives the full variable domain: DSGVTQTPKHLITATGQRVTLRCSPRSGDLSVYWYQQSLDQGLQFLIQYYNGEERAKGNILERFSAQQFPDLHSELNLSSLELGDSALYFCASSVDLGSWGYTFGSGTRLTVV.

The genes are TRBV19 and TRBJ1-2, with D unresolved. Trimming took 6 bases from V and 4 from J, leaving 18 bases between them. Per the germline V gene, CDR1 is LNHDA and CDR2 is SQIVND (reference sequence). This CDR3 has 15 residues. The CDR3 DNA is TGTGCCAGTAGACCACCTGCAACTGGGGTCTATGGCTACACCTTC. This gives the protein CASRPPATGVYGYTF. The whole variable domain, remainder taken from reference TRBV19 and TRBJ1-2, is DGGITQSPKYLFRKEGQNVTLSCEQNLNHDAMYWYRQDPGQGLRLIYYSQIVNDFQKGDIAEGYSVSREKKESFPLTVTSAQKNPTAFYLCASRPPATGVYGYTFGSGTRLTVV.